The sequence of this T cell receptor (beta chain) was determined in a study of neurological immune-mediated disorders. Template-switch 5'RACE cDNA synthesis added a 10-nucleotide unique molecular identifier. A single record per CDR3 protein comes from TCRdb applying MiXCR to the 5' RACE reads. This sample has more than 40,000 distinct CDR3 sequences, with less than 2% found just once. Trimming removed 5 bases from V and 5 bases from J, with 10 bases in between. The CDR3 is made up of 12 amino acids. Germline lookup yields CDR1 DFQATT and CDR2 SNEGSKA (reference sequence). General observations from the study: Grouping of repertoires by phylogeny put those of 18 of 34 multiple sclerosis patients into a single related-CDR3 cluster, a possible signature. The highest TCR clonal expansion occurred in HTLV-1-associated myelopathy; multiple sclerosis fell below healthy controls. None of the CDR3 amino acid sequences of expanded clones were shared across subjects, and this suggested private repertoires in all groups.

This clonotype appeared a few times. What it binds is unknown. The rearrangement joins TRBV20-1 to TRBJ1-5, with D uncertain. The TCR comes from a woman aged 40-49 years with multiple sclerosis. Sequencing was performed on PBMCs. CDR3 loop: CSARGVHQPQHF. As DNA, the CDR3 is TGCAGTGCTCGGGGAGTCCATCAGCCCCAGCATTTT.